This T cell receptor beta chain was captured by sequencing in a study of vaccination and CD4 T cells after COVID-19. The study's findings and limits: A comparatively limited set of convalescent patients was examined, with no early post-infection timepoints.

Treatment of the sample: approximately 9-day PBMC culture with coronavirus spike peptide pools or control peptides (ViraFEST assay). After being plated at roughly 2.2 million per well, PBMCs were cultured with approximately 9.4 IU/ml IL-2 and around 9.2 ug/ml peptide pools. Half-medium replacement with fresh IL-2 medium took place on days 3 and 7. Oncomine TCR Beta short-read sequencing was applied to DNA from cultured CD4+ T cells. Each CDR3 protein gets one entry after TCRdb re-called the PCR reads with MiXCR. The sample lists about 13,000 distinct CDR3 sequences, around 60% occurring once. On this clonotype itself: Its antigen is still unknown.

This clonotype originated in a human donor who had recovered from COVID-19. The sequenced material came from CD4+ T cells from blood, cultured in vitro.

The CDR3 bases are TGTGCCACCAGCAGAGCGCAGGGGGCTCGAAACGAGCAGTACTTC. It encodes CATSRAQGARNEQYF. This chain uses TRBV15 with TRBJ2-7; 8 nucleotides agree with TRBD1. Unmatched junction bases numbered 7, after V lost 1 base and J lost 5 bases. The CDR3 is 15 amino acids. In germline, CDR1 is LNHNV, CDR2 YYDKDF (reference sequence).